This TCR beta chain emerged from a study of T-cell memory formation after mild COVID-19. In TCRdb, the 5' RACE reads were re-called with MiXCR into one record per CDR3 protein. The sample consists of fewer than 700,000 distinct CDR3 sequences, over 15% of them appearing once. The CDR3 totals 15 residues. After removal of 3 bases from V and 4 bases from J, the junction contained 6 bases not matched to a gene. CDR1 and CDR2 (germline): SGHRS, YFSETQ. The clonotype originates from an adult woman who had mild COVID-19 (a few samples of this study predate the infection). Cell type and time point are not known. This chain uses TRBV5-1 with TRBJ2-2; 7 nucleotides align to TRBD1. What was sequenced was PBMCs or a T cell subset sorted from them (not recorded which). The CDR3, as DNA: TGCGCCAGCAGCTCCGGGACAGATAGCACCGGGGAGCTGTTTTTT. It specifies CASSSGTDSTGELFF.